Presented here are 31 T cell receptor beta chains from one specimen sequenced in a study of regulatory T cells in long-lasting Graves disease. The time point denotes: newly diagnosed GD, antithyroid drugs for less than 3 months. Preparation of the TCR library used RNA extracted from PBMCs. Researchers made TCR beta libraries by using iRepertoire HTBI primers and running Arm-PCR on CDR3 regions. TCRdb reanalysed the multiplex PCR reads using MiXCR and keeps one entry per CDR3 protein. The data contain more than 400,000 distinct CDR3 sequences, about 17% of them singletons. These data also formed part of another study, on T cells in Graves' hyperthyroidism and ophthalmopathy.

Material: peripheral blood mononuclear cells (PBMCs), obtained at new diagnosis, from a patient treated with antithyroid drugs. The receptors here all came from a man aged 35 to 55 with Graves disease.

As for this clonotype: With a much larger clone just one base away, this may be a read error. The J gene is TRBJ1-4, the V gene TRBV11-3; 10 bases match TRBD1. This CDR3 has 15 residues. The germline V gene has CDR1 SGHNT and CDR2 YENEEA. The CDR3 region is CASSDRDRGREKLCF. DNA for the CDR3: TGTGCCAGCAGCGACCGGGACAGGGGACGGGAAAAACTGTGTTTT.

With regard to this clonotype: A read error may be the cause here, since a much bigger clone is one base away. The chain combines TRBV28 with TRBJ2-7; TRBD2 matches at 9 bases. After removal of 6 bases from V and 7 bases from J, the junction contained 13 bases not matched to a gene. Per germline, CDR1 MDHEN and CDR2 SYDVKM. This CDR3 is 15 amino acids long. The CDR3 coding sequence is TGTGCCAGCAGCCTAGGACTAGCGCTCTACAATGAGCAGTACTTC. Its protein is CASSLGLALYNEQYF.

There are a few counts of this clonotype. This chain connects TRBV19 to TRBJ2-2; perhaps TRBD1 as D (6 bases). V was shortened by 5 bases and J by 3 bases, with 16 bases between the two germline ends. Germline CDR1 and CDR2: LNHDA and SQIVND (reference sequence). CDR3 size: 16 residues. CDR3 loop: CASSARPSGDTGELFF. The CDR3, as DNA: TGTGCCAGTAGTGCCAGGCCTTCAGGGGACACCGGGGAGCTGTTTTTT.

This clonotype was recorded a few times. The V and J genes are TRBV4-1 and TRBJ2-5; tentatively, D is TRBD1 or TRBD2 (5 bases each). Trimming took off 0 bases at V and 9 bases at J, with 14 bases between the two ends. The CDR3 consists of 14 residues. Germline CDR1 and CDR2: MGHRA and YSYEKL. This CDR3 is CASSQDSGPGAQYF. The CDR3 nucleotides are TGCGCCAGCAGCCAAGATTCGGGGCCTGGGGCCCAGTACTTC.

This clonotype was counted at least ten times. The J gene is TRBJ2-3, the V gene TRBV5-1, with 9 bases lining up with TRBD2. Per germline, CDR1 SGHRS and CDR2 YFSETQ. Trimming took 4 bases from V and 0 from J; bases not matched to a gene: 3. The length of the CDR3 is 15 residues. CDR3 DNA sequence: TGCGCCAGCAGCGACGGACTAGCGAGCACAGATACGCAGTATTTT. Residues: CASSDGLASTDTQYF.

This clonotype was detected only once. A read error may be the cause here, since a much bigger clone is one base away. The CDR3 carries no conserved terminal phenylalanine or tryptophan, so it likely arises from a read error. The rearrangement links TRBV12-3 or TRBV12-4 to TRBJ1-6; D gene ambiguous. The CDR3 contains 15 residues. V dropped 5 bases and J dropped 3 bases, with 11 bases sitting between them. The CDR3 spells CASSPRRIYNSPLHL. The CDR3, as DNA: TGTGCCAGCAGTCCCCGCCGAATCTATAATTCACCCCTCCACCTT.

This clonotype was seen once. The chain recombines TRBV29-1 with TRBJ2-7; tentative D call: TRBD2 (6 bases). Trimming left V 4 bases short and J 0 bases short, with 10 bases between. The CDR3 length is 13 residues. The germline V gene has CDR1 SQVTM and CDR2 ANQGSEA. CDR3 DNA sequence: TGCAGCGTTGGTCTCGGGAGCTCCTACGAGCAGTACTTC. Its protein is CSVGLGSSYEQYF.

This clonotype has only a few counts. The chain joins TRBV30 to TRBJ2-1; 8 nucleotides agree with TRBD2. The ends lost 5 bases at V and 1 base at J; junction bases unmatched: 13. The CDR3 extends over 17 amino acids. CDR1 is GTSNPN, CDR2 SVGIG, per germline (reference sequence). The CDR3 DNA reads as TGTGCCTGGGGTCATTCTAGCGGGCGCATGTCCTACAATGAGCAGTTCTTC. Its translation: CAWGHSSGRMSYNEQFF. Full variable domain (outside the CDR3, taken from reference TRBV30 and TRBJ2-1): SQTIHQWPATLVQPVGSPLSLECTVEGTSNPNLYWYRQAAGRGLQLLFYSVGIGQISSEVPQNLSASRPQDRQFILSSKKLLLSDSGFYLCAWGHSSGRMSYNEQFFGPGTRLTVL.

This clonotype was picked up a small number of times. The DNA of the CDR3 is TGCAGCGTTGAAGGGGGACAGGGAACCTACAATGAGCAGTTCTTC. Protein product: CSVEGGQGTYNEQFF. V is TRBV29-1 and J is TRBJ2-1; 9 bases align to TRBD1. The CDR3 totals 15 residues. Germline CDR1 is SQVTM and CDR2 is ANQGSEA. Losses at the gene ends were 1 base for V and 2 bases for J; bases not matched to a gene: 3.

This clonotype was recorded many times. The V gene is TRBV7-9, the J gene TRBJ1-1, with D unresolved. Germline V gene lookup returns CDR1 SEHNR and CDR2 FQNEAQ (reference sequence). This CDR3 has 17 amino acids. Trimming pared 4 bases from V and 2 bases from J, leaving 20 bases between. The CDR3 DNA follows: TGTGCCAGCAGCTACCCCACAGAAGGGATTCCAAACACTGAAGCTTTCTTT. This gives the protein CASSYPTEGIPNTEAFF.

A note on this clonotype: This may come from a read error, since a much larger clone is one base off. V usage is TRBV7-8 and J usage is TRBJ2-1; no clear D gene. Deletions cut 5 bases from V and 10 bases from J, with 18 bases between. The CDR3 has 14 amino acids. Germline V CDR1 and CDR2: SGHVS, FQNEAQ. The CDR3 region is CASSTGPLEYEQFF. The CDR3, as DNA: TGTGCCAGCAGCACCGGGCCTCTGGAGTACGAGCAGTTCTTC. Full variable domain (remainder filled in from reference TRBV7-8 and TRBJ2-1): GAGVSQSPRYKVAKRGQDVALRCDPISGHVSLFWYQQALGQGPEFLTYFQNEAQLDKSGLPSDRFFAERPEGSVSTLKIQRTQQEDSAVYLCASSTGPLEYEQFFGPGTRLTVL.

Only a few counts were recorded for this clonotype. This chain joins TRBV25-1 and TRBJ1-5; 7 bases fit TRBD1. The germline V gene encodes CDR1 MGHDK and CDR2 SYGVNS. This CDR3 comprises 15 residues. With V trimmed by 4 bases and J by 6 bases, 9 bases remained unmatched. The CDR3 nucleotides read TGTGCCAGCAGTGGGAGCAGGGGGTCAGGTCAGCCCCAGCATTTT. Its protein product is CASSGSRGSGQPQHF.

This rearrangement joins TRBV2 to TRBJ2-2; D is ambiguous. V lost 6 bases and J 4 bases, leaving 9 bases between the germline ends. This CDR3 comprises 13 residues. CDR1 and CDR2 (germline): SNHLY, FYNNEI. CDR3 DNA: TGTGCCAGCAGGTCCCCCGGCACCGGGGAGCTGTTTTTT. It encodes CASRSPGTGELFF.

This clonotype has a handful of counts. The rearrangement uses TRBV5-1 and TRBJ1-2, with D possibly being TRBD1 (6 bases). V lost 4 bases to trimming and J lost 8 bases, with 15 bases between them. Germline CDR1 reads SGHRS; CDR2 reads YFSETQ. The CDR3 runs to 13 residues. The CDR3 loop is CASSIAGAYGYTF. The CDR3 coding sequence is TGCGCCAGCAGCATAGCAGGGGCGTACGGCTACACCTTC. Full variable domain (outside the CDR3, taken from reference TRBV5-1 and TRBJ1-2): KAGVTQTPRYLIKTRGQQVTLSCSPISGHRSVSWYQQTPGQGLQFLFEYFSETQRNKGNFPGRFSGRQFSNSRSEMNVSTLELGDSALYLCASSIAGAYGYTFGSGTRLTVV.

This clonotype was seen a few times. V gene TRBV20-1 combines with J gene TRBJ1-2; 9 bases line up with TRBD1. The germline V gene has CDR1 DFQATT and CDR2 SNEGSKA (reference sequence). V shed 0 bases, J shed 9 bases, and the junction held 5 bases outside the gene matches. This CDR3 comprises 13 residues. The CDR3 nucleotides read TGCAGTGCTAGAGACGGGACAGGGCGTCGCTACACCTTC. Protein: CSARDGTGRRYTF.

This clonotype has ten or more counts. The CDR3 spells CASSLGRQGLEQYF. In DNA, the CDR3 is TGTGCCAGCAGCCTAGGTCGACAGGGCCTCGAGCAGTACTTC. V gene TRBV11-2 combines with J gene TRBJ2-7; TRBD1 matches at 7 bases. CDR1 and CDR2 from the germline V gene are SGHAT and FQNNGV. The CDR3 totals 14 residues. Losses at the gene ends were 5 bases for V and 6 bases for J; bases not matched to a gene: 10.

The J gene is TRBJ2-2, the V gene TRBV28, with no clear D. With 6 bases removed from V and 6 bases from J, the gap between germline ends came to 17 bases. Germline V gives CDR1 MDHEN, CDR2 SYDVKM. There are 15 residues in the CDR3. Here the CDR3 DNA reads TGTGCCAGCAGCGTAGTCCAGGAGCACGCCGGGGAGCTGTTTTTT. This translates into CASSVVQEHAGELFF.

This clonotype was seen only once. A read error is possible here, since a much larger clone lies one base away. The chain combines TRBV15 with TRBJ2-1; perhaps TRBD1 as D (6 bases). Trimming removed 10 bases at V and 6 bases at J, with 31 bases between. Per germline, CDR1 LNHNV and CDR2 YYDKDF (reference sequence). This CDR3 region has 18 residues. In DNA, the CDR3 is TGTGCCAGCAGACCCCGCGACAGGACCTTAGCTGCCCGCAATGAGCAGTTCTTC. Its translation: CASRPRDRTLAARNEQFF.

This clonotype has ten or more counts. One end of the junction varies from germline; a read error may be responsible. The chain joins TRBV3-1 to TRBJ2-1; 13 bases align to TRBD2. Germline V gene lookup returns CDR1 LGHDT and CDR2 YNNKEL (reference sequence). This CDR3 has 17 amino acids. The CDR3 protein is CASSQGGGLAGDNEQFF. The CDR3 nucleotides read TGTGCCAGCAGTCAAGGGGGCGGACTAGCGGGAGACAATGAGCAGTTCTTC.

This rearrangement joins TRBV29-1 to TRBJ2-1, with 8 bases aligning to TRBD2. V was clipped by 3 bases and J by 12 bases; unmatched bases: 10. CDR1 SQVTM and CDR2 ANQGSEA come from the germline V gene. This CDR3 is 13 amino acids long. The CDR3 nucleotides read TGCAGCGTTGACAGGGGCCCGGGAGGGGGGCAGTTCTTC. As protein: CSVDRGPGGGQFF.

In this sample, this clonotype turned up a few times. This chain connects TRBV30 to TRBJ2-5, with D unresolved. The length of the CDR3 is 14 residues. V shed 4 bases and J shed 5 bases, with 17 bases lying between them. The germline gives CDR1 GTSNPN, CDR2 SVGIG (reference sequence). The CDR3 nucleotides read TGTGCCTGGACCCCATCCGGCGTTTTGGAGACCCAGTACTTC. This sequence encodes CAWTPSGVLETQYF.

The rearrangement joins TRBV20-1 to TRBJ2-4; no reliable D call. This CDR3 region has 13 residues. Trimming cost V 0 bases and J 0 bases, with 3 bases left between them. Germline V gene sequence: CDR1 DFQATT, CDR2 SNEGSKA (reference sequence). This CDR3 is CSARELAKNIQYF. CDR3 DNA sequence: TGCAGTGCTAGAGAATTAGCCAAAAACATTCAGTACTTC.

The chain couples TRBV15 to TRBJ2-1, with no clear D. Trimming shortened V by 3 bases and J by 9 bases, and 6 bases separated the two germline ends. Germline-derived CDR1 and CDR2 are LNHNV and YYDKDF (reference sequence). The CDR3 length is 11 residues. The CDR3 here is CATSSLSEQFF. The CDR3 bases are TGTGCCACCAGCAGTCTTTCTGAGCAGTTCTTC.

This rearrangement joins TRBV12-3 or TRBV12-4 to TRBJ2-7, with 7 positions matching TRBD2. After removal of 3 bases from V and 0 bases from J, the junction contained 5 bases not matched to a gene. The CDR3 has 15 amino acids. The CDR3 loop is CASSLVGGYSYEQYF. The CDR3 DNA sequence: TGTGCCAGCAGTTTGGTGGGGGGGTACTCCTACGAGCAGTACTTC.

This clonotype was counted a few times. The CDR3 loop is CASSADRGRTDTQYF. In DNA, the CDR3 is TGTGCCAGCAGTGCAGACAGGGGTCGGACAGATACGCAGTATTTT. The chain is built from TRBV2 and TRBJ2-3; TRBD1 aligns across 8 bases. The CDR3 is made up of 15 amino acids. The V segment lost 4 bases and the J segment 3 bases; nucleotides outside the gene matches: 6. Germline V gene data show CDR1 as SNHLY and CDR2 as FYNNEI.

The rearrangement links TRBV4-2 to TRBJ2-1; 8 nucleotides line up with TRBD1. V was clipped by 2 bases and J by 2 bases; unmatched bases: 5. Per the germline V gene, CDR1 is LGHNA and CDR2 is YNFKEQ. This CDR3 is built from 16 residues. The DNA for the CDR3 is TGTGCCAGCAGCCAAATCGGGACAGGTCCCTACAATGAGCAGTTCTTC. Its protein is CASSQIGTGPYNEQFF.

This clonotype has a count of ten or more. V usage is TRBV28 and J usage is TRBJ2-3; D is uncertain. This CDR3 is built from 12 residues. The ends were cut back, 7 bases at V and 5 bases at J, with 10 bases in the middle. Germline V gives CDR1 MDHEN, CDR2 SYDVKM. In nucleotides, the CDR3 is TGTGCCAGCAACTTTGGCCTAGATACGCAGTATTTT. Translated: CASNFGLDTQYF.

The rearrangement uses TRBV12-5 and TRBJ2-6; a weak D match, TRBD1 (6 bases). The CDR3 contains 18 residues. In germline, CDR1 is LGHNT, CDR2 FRNRAP. Trimming left V 2 bases short and J 1 base short, with 15 bases between. The CDR3 protein is CASGLLTGLRSGANVLTF. Here the CDR3 DNA reads TGTGCTAGTGGTTTGCTGACAGGCCTCCGTTCTGGGGCCAACGTCCTGACTTTC.

This chain links TRBV4-1 with TRBJ2-1; D perhaps matches TRBD2 (5 bases). The V gene's germline CDR1 is MGHRA and CDR2 YSYEKL. The CDR3 is made up of 14 amino acids. The germline V and J ends were trimmed by 1 base and 3 bases, with 7 bases remaining between them. The CDR3 DNA is TGCGCCAGCAGCCAAGTGGGGAGCTACAATGAGCAGTTCTTC. Translated: CASSQVGSYNEQFF.

This clonotype was counted a few times. This chain connects TRBV5-1 to TRBJ2-1; TRBD2 aligns across 8 bases. Germline V gene lookup returns CDR1 SGHRS and CDR2 YFSETQ. V trimming: 0 bases; J trimming: 5 bases; junction bases outside the gene matches: 4. The CDR3 has 15 residues. CDR3 in amino acids: CASSLVAGSHNEQFF. CDR3 bases: TGCGCCAGCAGCTTGGTAGCGGGAAGTCACAATGAGCAGTTCTTC.

At least ten counts were recorded for this clonotype. The rearrangement uses TRBV30 and TRBJ1-1; perhaps TRBD1 as D (5 bases). CDR3 size: 13 residues. Germline lookup yields CDR1 GTSNPN and CDR2 SVGIG (reference sequence). Deletions cut 8 bases from V and 1 base from J, with 14 bases between. CDR3 nucleotides: TGTGCCGGCACGGCGGACACGAACACTGAAGCTTTCTTT. Protein product: CAGTADTNTEAFF.